Shown below are 11 T cell receptor beta chains from a single sample sequenced in a study of long-term antiretroviral therapy in people with HIV. Researchers report immunoSEQ v3.0 was run at survey level. The method was immunoSEQ multiplex PCR; TCRdb's version includes in-frame clones alone and lacks a portion of them. The sample contains 29,000 or so clones, 95% of which appear only once. The sample consisted of unsorted PBMCs, taken 5.3 years after starting antiretroviral therapy. All receptors come from a man aged 25-40 years with HIV.

The chain links TRBV9 to TRBJ2-5; 9 bases match TRBD2. CDR3 length: 15 residues. The germline V gene has CDR1 SGDLS and CDR2 YYNGEE. Trimming removed 9 bases from V and 5 bases from J; junction bases left unmatched: 14. This CDR3 reads CATARAGGPWETQYF. CDR3 DNA sequence: TGTGCCACCGCAAGGGCGGGGGGGCCGTGGGAGACCCAGTACTTC.

The genes are TRBV7-9 and TRBJ1-1, with 8 bases matching TRBD1. The CDR3 length is 14 residues. J gave up 3 bases and V 5 bases, and 5 bases lay outside the gene matches. Germline CDR1 is SEHNR and CDR2 is FQNEAQ (reference sequence). The CDR3 is CASSATGVDTEAFF. The CDR3 bases are TGTGCCAGCAGCGCGACAGGGGTTGACACTGAAGCTTTCTTT.

J is TRBJ2-2 and V is TRBV21-1. TRBV21-1 counts as a pseudogene. This CDR3 is 15 amino acids long. The CDR3 spells CASSRDGIDTGELFF. The CDR3 DNA sequence: TGTGCCAGCAGCAGGGACGGAATCGACACCGGGGAGCTGTTTTTT.

The rearrangement links TRBV4-1 to TRBJ1-2, with TRBD1 as a possible D gene (5 bases). Per the germline V gene, CDR1 is MGHRA and CDR2 is YSYEKL. V was cut by 0 bases and J by 4 bases, with 12 bases left in between. CDR3 size: 15 residues. CDR3 sequence reads: CASSQDQGRTYGYTF. CDR3 in DNA: TGCGCCAGCAGCCAAGACCAGGGCAGGACCTATGGCTACACCTTC.

This chain connects TRBV4-1 to TRBJ2-4; 10 nucleotides agree with TRBD2. The CDR3 contains 13 residues. V lost 4 bases and J lost 8; bases outside the gene matches: 2. Germline CDR1 MGHRA, CDR2 YSYEKL. CDR3 sequence (DNA): TGCGCCAGCAGCCCCGGGACTAGCGACATTCAGTACTTC. This gives the protein CASSPGTSDIQYF.

This clone is a singleton in its sample. The chain has TRBV19 and TRBJ2-2; maybe TRBD2 (7 bases). Germline CDR1 and CDR2: LNHDA and SQIVND (reference sequence). The germline V and J ends were trimmed by 2 bases and 6 bases, with 13 bases remaining between them. The CDR3 totals 15 residues. For the CDR3, the DNA is TGTGCCAGTAGTATATGGGGCGGGGGCTCCGGGGAGCTGTTTTTT. This gives the protein CASSIWGGGSGELFF.

The chain combines TRBV6-5 with TRBJ2-6; D is unclear. The length of the CDR3 is 15 residues. The germline V gene has CDR1 MNHEY and CDR2 SVGAGI. V dropped 2 bases and J dropped 2 bases, with 7 bases sitting between them. The CDR3 sequence: CASSYRAAGANVLTF. CDR3 DNA sequence: TGTGCCAGCAGTTACCGAGCCGCTGGGGCCAACGTCCTGACTTTC.

The genes are TRBV4-2 and TRBJ1-5, with 8 bases lining up with TRBD1. The CDR3 runs 15 residues. V gave up 3 bases and J gave up 3 bases; unmatched junction bases: 4. The germline CDR1 and CDR2 sequences are LGHNA and YNFKEQ. The CDR3 region has the DNA TGTGCCAGCAGCCACCCGGGACAGGACAATCAGCCCCAGCATTTT. This codes for CASSHPGQDNQPQHF.

The V gene is TRBV9, the J gene TRBJ2-7; no clear D gene. The CDR3 is 11 amino acids. Germline CDR1 and CDR2: SGDLS and YYNGEE. The V and J ends lost 0 bases and 7 bases respectively, with 5 bases between them. The DNA for the CDR3 is TGTGCCAGCAGCGTAGGGAGTGAGCAGTACTTC. Residues: CASSVGSEQYF.

This clone has only one observation. The J gene is TRBJ2-3, the V gene TRBV7-3; no reliable D call. The V gene's germline CDR1 is SGHTA and CDR2 FQGTGA. The CDR3 contains 14 residues. The V and J ends lost 5 bases and 0 bases respectively, with 9 bases between them. The CDR3 nucleotides read TGTGCCAGCAGCGCGTACTCTAGCACAGATACGCAGTATTTT. Residues: CASSAYSSTDTQYF. The full variable domain, with the rest looked up from reference TRBV7-3 and TRBJ2-3, is GAGVSQTPSNKVTEKGKYVELRCDPISGHTALYWYRQSLGQGPEFLIYFQGTGAADDSGLPNDRFFAVRPEGSVSTLKIQRTERGDSAVYLCASSAYSSTDTQYFGPGTRLTVL.

V is TRBV7-9 and J is TRBJ2-7, with 9 bases identical to TRBD1. From germline, CDR1 is SEHNR and CDR2 FQNEAQ (reference sequence). The CDR3 sequence is 18 residues long. Losses at the gene ends were 5 bases for V and 3 bases for J; bases not matched to a gene: 17. DNA of the CDR3: TGTGCCAGCAGCCCTATGACGGGACAGGGTCGGTCTTACTACGAGCAGTACTTC. Protein: CASSPMTGQGRSYYEQYF.